This T cell receptor beta chain stems from a study of T cells in Graves' hyperthyroidism and ophthalmopathy. Background on the study: Specimen type is peripheral blood, collected at initial diagnosis prior to any treatment.

The CDR3 is 12 amino acids. V lost 8 bases to trimming and J lost 6 bases, with 13 bases between them. This clonotype was counted ten times or more. This may stem from a read error, because a much larger clone lies one nucleotide away. TCR beta CDR3 region amplification was performed from RNA transcripts. During a first-round RT-PCR of the TCR CDR3, the HTBI primer set was used. MiXCR, run by TCRdb on the multiplex PCR reads, gives a single entry per CDR3 protein. The table has around 350,000 distinct CDR3 sequences, roughly 19% seen once; the top ten hold around 4%. Absent ophthalmopathy progression within 18 months defined stable Graves' hyperthyroidism. Uncontrolled infection, other autoimmune disease, pregnancy and lactation each barred patients from inclusion.

This TCR came from a woman younger than 35 with Graves' hyperthyroidism. The sequencing sample was made of blood. The rearrangement links TRBV12-3 or TRBV12-4 to TRBJ1-1; D not certain. In DNA form, the CDR3 reads TGTGCCAGCGCGACGGTCGCCGCTGAAGCTTTCTTT. This translates into CASATVAAEAFF.